This T cell receptor beta chain was sequenced during a study of CD8 T cells in Susac syndrome. The CDR3 sequence is 18 residues long. The J segment lost 6 bases and the V segment lost 4 bases, leaving 18 bases of the junction unmatched. Germline values: CDR1 MDHEN, CDR2 SYDVKM. RNA totalling about 0.45 to 1 ug underwent reverse transcription with random hexamers. Amplification of TCR beta CDR3 spanned 54 Vbeta and 13 Jbeta via immunoSEQ multiplex PCR. TCRdb re-called the immunoSEQ multiplex PCR reads with MiXCR, one entry per CDR3 protein. The table lists about 280,000 distinct CDR3 sequences, 85% of them singletons. From blood CD8+ and CD4+ T cells, TCR beta sequences were generated.

The sequence was collected from a human donor with multiple sclerosis. The sample comprised CD8+ T cells from PBMCs. The chain employs TRBV28 and TRBJ2-7; 10 nucleotides match TRBD1. CDR3 region: CASSWKEGQGSNWAEQYF. As DNA, the CDR3 is TGTGCCAGCAGTTGGAAGGAGGGACAGGGGTCAAACTGGGCCGAGCAGTACTTC. Based on the CDR3 plus reference TRBV28 and TRBJ2-7, the full variable domain is DVKVTQSSRYLVKRTGEKVFLECVQDMDHENMFWYRQDPGLGLRLIYFSYDVKMKEKGDIPEGYSVSREKKERFSLILESASTNQTSMYLCASSWKEGQGSNWAEQYFGPGTRLTVT.